This TCR beta chain appears in the sequencing data of a study of Ad26.COV2.S vaccination and SARS-CoV-2 variants. Regarding treatment: about 20 received Ad26.COV2.S at low or high dose, single or two shots; about 5 received placebo; per-sample allocation not given. Each sample was drawn 63 days after the first injection (of vaccine or placebo). Between the trimmed V and J ends, which lost 1 base and 6 bases, there was a span of 20 bases. Germline V lookup: CDR1 LGHDT, CDR2 YNNKEL (reference sequence). CDR3 size: 17 residues. Assay used: immunoSEQ multiplex PCR; TCRdb lists only in-frame clones, some missing. This table holds some 290,000 clones, roughly 86% found once. In the case of this clone: The antigen remains undetermined.

Study observations and caveats: With respect to non-spike TCR breadth, vaccine and placebo recipients were similar. Once vaccination had occurred, spike-specific CD8+ and CD4+ T cell responses reportedly showed substantial breadth.

This chain joins TRBV3-1 (or the pseudogene TRBV3-2) and TRBJ2-3; possible D gene TRBD1, 6 bases. The sequencing here drew on peripheral blood, taken in a trial of Ad26.COV2.S vaccine versus placebo. The TCR comes from a person between 18 and 60 years old who received the Ad26.COV2.S COVID-19 vaccine or a placebo. The CDR3 nucleotides are TGTGCCAGCAGCCAAGTTTTGGGGGCGAGGGGGATGGATACGCAGTATTTT. Its translation: CASSQVLGARGMDTQYF.